These 20 T cell receptor beta chains were all obtained from the same sample, sequenced in a study of cytomegalovirus exposure and HLA in healthy donors. Researchers ran the PCR with 60 Vbeta and 13 Jbeta primers. The repertoire was sequenced with immunoSEQ multiplex PCR; TCRdb's copy has only in-frame clones and lacks some. The sample has approximately 140,000 clones; around 80% are singletons. Material: PBMCs. The receptors stem from a man aged 35 to 55 in good health and CMV-seropositive.

The chain couples TRBV7-2 to TRBJ1-2, with a tentative D call TRBD1 (5 bases). V dropped 1 base and J dropped 0 bases, with 6 bases sitting between them. The CDR3 is made up of 14 amino acids. CDR1 SGHTA and CDR2 FQGNSA come from the germline V gene. CDR3 nucleotides: TGTGCCAGCAGCTTAGGGGGGGCTAACTATGGCTACACCTTC. This translates into CASSLGGANYGYTF.

This sequence joins TRBV10-3 and TRBJ2-1, with 10 bases lining up with TRBD2. Germline trimming cut 4 bases from V and 9 bases from J; bases unmatched to any gene: 9. The CDR3 contains 15 residues. Germline V gene data show CDR1 as ENHRY and CDR2 as SYGVKD. The CDR3 reads CAISALAGVTGEQFF. CDR3 sequence (DNA): TGTGCCATCAGTGCTCTAGCGGGAGTAACTGGTGAGCAGTTCTTC.

The rearrangement joins TRBV7-7 to TRBJ2-3; 7 bases line up with TRBD1. Germline V gene data show CDR1 as SSHAT and CDR2 as FNYEAQ (reference sequence). V shed 5 bases and J 5 bases; nucleotides not matched to a gene: 4. This CDR3 contains 13 residues. In DNA, the CDR3 is TGTGCCAGCAGCCTAGGGGACAGAGATACGCAGTATTTT. This sequence encodes CASSLGDRDTQYF.

The chain has TRBV29-1 and TRBJ2-2; 9 bases are shared with TRBD1. CDR3 length: 15 residues. The V gene's germline CDR1 is SQVTM and CDR2 ANQGSEA. V lost 4 bases to trimming and J lost 3 bases; unmatched junction nucleotides: 6. For the CDR3, the DNA is TGCAGCGTTGGTACAGGGGGCTTCGACACCGGGGAGCTGTTTTTT. As protein: CSVGTGGFDTGELFF.

J is TRBJ2-5 and V is TRBV7-8; 9 nucleotides match TRBD2. This CDR3 is 17 amino acids long. Germline V gene sequence: CDR1 SGHVS, CDR2 FQNEAQ. The V and J ends lost 5 bases and 6 bases, in that order; junction bases with no gene match: 16. For the CDR3, the DNA is TGTGCCAGCAGCGCCCTAATGGCGGGAGGGGGGGTGAAGACCCAGTACTTC. It specifies CASSALMAGGGVKTQYF. Full variable domain (remainder filled in from reference TRBV7-8 and TRBJ2-5): GAGVSQSPRYKVAKRGQDVALRCDPISGHVSLFWYQQALGQGPEFLTYFQNEAQLDKSGLPSDRFFAERPEGSVSTLKIQRTQQEDSAVYLCASSALMAGGGVKTQYFGPGTRLLVL.

The chain employs TRBV27 and TRBJ1-1; D not certain. Germline CDR1 and CDR2: MNHEY and SMNVEV (reference sequence). Trimming took 2 bases from V and 1 from J, leaving 5 bases between them. CDR3 length equals 13 residues. The CDR3 loop reads CASSLNRNTEAFF. DNA of the CDR3: TGTGCCAGCAGTTTAAACAGGAACACTGAAGCTTTCTTT.

The V and J genes are TRBV7-9 and TRBJ1-4, with 9 bases aligning to TRBD1. The length of the CDR3 is 17 residues. Germline CDR1 and CDR2: SEHNR and FQNEAQ (reference sequence). V gave up 5 bases and J gave up 0 bases; unmatched junction bases: 7. The CDR3 nucleotides are TGTGCCAGCAGCCGGAGGACAGGGGCGGCAACTAATGAAAAACTGTTTTTT. Encoded protein: CASSRRTGAATNEKLFF.

The rearrangement uses TRBV5-1 and TRBJ2-3; TRBD2 might be the D (6 bases). Germline V CDR1 and CDR2: SGHRS, YFSETQ. The CDR3 totals 16 residues. V shed 0 bases and J shed 1 base, with 12 bases lying between them. CDR3 sequence (DNA): TGCGCCAGCAGCTTGGTCGGGAGATTTGGCACAGATACGCAGTATTTT. Protein product: CASSLVGRFGTDTQYF. The full variable domain, rest sourced from reference TRBV5-1 and TRBJ2-3, is KAGVTQTPRYLIKTRGQQVTLSCSPISGHRSVSWYQQTPGQGLQFLFEYFSETQRNKGNFPGRFSGRQFSNSRSEMNVSTLELGDSALYLCASSLVGRFGTDTQYFGPGTRLTVL.

V gene TRBV5-4 combines with J gene TRBJ2-7; D possibly corresponds to TRBD2 (6 bases). The V and J ends lost 4 bases and 2 bases respectively, with 13 bases between them. Per the germline V gene, CDR1 is SGHNT and CDR2 is YYREEE (reference sequence). The length of the CDR3 is 14 residues. CDR3 protein: CASSRGGEAYEQYF. CDR3 bases: TGTGCCAGCAGCCGGGGAGGTGAGGCCTACGAGCAGTACTTC.

The chain has TRBV7-2 and TRBJ2-1, with 8 bases identical to TRBD1. The CDR3 spans 17 residues. Trimming at V came to 4 bases and at J to 8 bases, leaving 16 bases not matched to a gene. CDR1 is SGHTA and CDR2 is FQGNSA in the germline V gene. CDR3 amino acids: CASSSPAGGLWNDEQFF. The CDR3 nucleotides are TGTGCCAGCAGCTCTCCCGCAGGGGGCCTTTGGAATGATGAGCAGTTCTTC.

Worth noting for this clone: The junction and the germline gene differ at one end; a read error may be behind it. The chain recombines TRBV7-9 with TRBJ2-1; TRBD2 aligns across 8 bases. This CDR3 spans 16 amino acids. Germline V CDR1 and CDR2: SEHNR, FQNEAQ (reference sequence). CDR3 bases: TGTTCCAGCAGCCGCGGGTGGCGGGAGGACTACAATGAGCAGTTCTTC. This sequence encodes CSSSRGWREDYNEQFF. The variable domain in full, with the rest retrieved from reference TRBV7-9 and TRBJ2-1, is DTGVSQNPRHKITKRGQNVTFRCDPISEHNRLYWYRQTLGQGPEFLTYFQNEAQLEKSRLLSDRFSAERPKGSFSTLEIQRTEQGDSAMYLCSSSRGWREDYNEQFFGPGTRLTVL.

This clone was picked up a small number of times. V is TRBV19 and J is TRBJ1-1, with 7 positions matching TRBD1. In germline, CDR1 is LNHDA, CDR2 SQIVND (reference sequence). The CDR3 is made up of 14 amino acids. J was trimmed by 2 bases and V by 6 bases; bases with no gene match: 6. Written as DNA, the CDR3 is TGTGCCAGTAGGTCCCGGGACAGTAACACTGAAGCTTTCTTT. The encoded protein is CASRSRDSNTEAFF. The whole variable domain, filled in from reference TRBV19 and TRBJ1-1, reads DGGITQSPKYLFRKEGQNVTLSCEQNLNHDAMYWYRQDPGQGLRLIYYSQIVNDFQKGDIAEGYSVSREKKESFPLTVTSAQKNPTAFYLCASRSRDSNTEAFFGQGTRLTVV.

The rearrangement uses TRBV19 and TRBJ2-6; no firm D call. V lost 9 bases and J 4 bases, leaving 16 bases between the germline ends. The germline V gene encodes CDR1 LNHDA and CDR2 SQIVND (reference sequence). CDR3 length: 15 residues. CDR3 sequence: CASQGRSLGANVLTF. The CDR3 DNA follows: TGTGCCAGCCAAGGAAGGAGCCTGGGGGCCAACGTCCTGACTTTC.

The genes are TRBV7-8 and TRBJ1-5; no definite D call. CDR1 is SGHVS, CDR2 FQNEAQ, per germline. The CDR3 loop spans 15 amino acids. V shed 1 base and J shed 1 base, with 8 bases lying between them. The CDR3 is CASSLVEGSNQPQHF. In DNA form, the CDR3 reads TGTGCCAGCAGCTTAGTAGAGGGCAGCAATCAGCCCCAGCATTTT.

The rearrangement uses TRBV13 and TRBJ1-6, with a weak D call TRBD1 (5 bases). The CDR3 runs to 14 residues. V dropped 5 bases and J dropped 6 bases, with 11 bases sitting between them. Germline CDR1 reads PRHDT; CDR2 reads FYEKMQ (reference sequence). The CDR3 nucleotides read TGTGCCAGCAGCGTCCAGGGAAGTAATTCACCCCTCCACTTT. It translates to CASSVQGSNSPLHF.

The chain uses TRBV12-5 and TRBJ2-1; TRBD2 is a possible D gene (6 bases). Germline CDR1 LGHNT, CDR2 FRNRAP. The ends were cut back, 1 base at V and 9 bases at J, with 13 bases in the middle. The CDR3 contains 14 residues. The CDR3 DNA follows: TGTGCTAGTGGTTTGGAATTAGAGGGAGGTGAGCAGTTCTTC. Protein product: CASGLELEGGEQFF.

The chain recombines TRBV7-2 with TRBJ2-7, with D possibly TRBD2 on 5 matching bases. V was clipped by 8 bases and J by 0 bases, with 8 bases between them. This CDR3 comprises 12 residues. Germline CDR1 and CDR2: SGHTA and FQGNSA. This CDR3 reads CASGRGSYEQYF. The CDR3 coding sequence is TGTGCCAGCGGCCGGGGCTCCTACGAGCAGTACTTC.

CDR3 amino acids: CASSPGGQSYGYTF. CDR3 DNA: TGTGCCAGCAGTCCCGGGGGACAGTCCTATGGCTACACCTTC. The J gene is TRBJ1-2, the V gene TRBV27; 7 bases line up with TRBD1. Germline V lookup: CDR1 MNHEY, CDR2 SMNVEV (reference sequence). This CDR3 is built from 14 residues. V was pared by 5 bases and J by 4 bases, with 7 bases of the junction left unmatched.

V is TRBV2 and J is TRBJ1-1; D is undetermined. The CDR3 contains 13 residues. Deletions cut 7 bases from V and 7 bases from J, with 16 bases between. The germline V gene has CDR1 SNHLY and CDR2 FYNNEI. The CDR3 region has the DNA TGTGCCAGCAACGGGATGCTGCGTGGTGAAGCTTTCTTT. Amino acid sequence: CASNGMLRGEAFF. Based on the CDR3 plus reference TRBV2 and TRBJ1-1, the full variable domain is EPEVTQTPSHQVTQMGQEVILRCVPISNHLYFYWYRQILGQKVEFLVSFYNNEISEKSEIFDDQFSVERPDGSNFTLKIRSTKLEDSAMYFCASNGMLRGEAFFGQGTRLTVV.

V gene TRBV6-1 combines with J gene TRBJ1-2; a weak D match, TRBD1 (6 bases). The CDR3 consists of 14 residues. V was trimmed by 1 base and J by 3 bases, leaving 9 bases between them. Germline V gives CDR1 MNHNS, CDR2 SASEGT. The CDR3 nucleotides read TGTGCCAGCAGTGAAGGGGGGGGCTACTATGGCTACACCTTC. Translation gives CASSEGGGYYGYTF.